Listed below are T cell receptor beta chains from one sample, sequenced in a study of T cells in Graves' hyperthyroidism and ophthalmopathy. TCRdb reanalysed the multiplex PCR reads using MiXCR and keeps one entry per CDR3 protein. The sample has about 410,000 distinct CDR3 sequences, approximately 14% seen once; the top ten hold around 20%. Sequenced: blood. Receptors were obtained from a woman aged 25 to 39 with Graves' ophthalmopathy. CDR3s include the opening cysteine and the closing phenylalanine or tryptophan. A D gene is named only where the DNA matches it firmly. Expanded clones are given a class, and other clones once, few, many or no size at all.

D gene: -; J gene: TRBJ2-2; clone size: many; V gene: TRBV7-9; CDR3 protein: CAGSGAGELFF; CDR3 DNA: TGTGCCGGCTCAGGGGCTGGGGAGCTGTTTTTT
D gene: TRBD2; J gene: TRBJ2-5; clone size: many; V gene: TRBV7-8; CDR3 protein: CASSGGGGETQYF; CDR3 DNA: TGTGCCAGCAGCGGCGGGGGGGGGGAGACCCAGTACTTC
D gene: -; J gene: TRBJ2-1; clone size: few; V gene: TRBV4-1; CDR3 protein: CASSQGTPDEQFF; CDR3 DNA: TGCGCCAGCAGCCAAGGGACTCCCGATGAGCAGTTCTTC
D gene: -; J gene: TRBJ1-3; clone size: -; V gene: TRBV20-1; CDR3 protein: CSARGPARDIWLSSGNTIYF; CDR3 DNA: TGCAGTGCTAGGGGACCCGCCCGGGACATCTGGCTAAGCTCTGGAAACACCATATATTTT
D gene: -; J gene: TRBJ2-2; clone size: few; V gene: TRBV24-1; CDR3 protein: CATSHRAEYGELFF; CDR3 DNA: TGTGCCACCAGTCACAGGGCAGAATACGGGGAGCTGTTTTTT
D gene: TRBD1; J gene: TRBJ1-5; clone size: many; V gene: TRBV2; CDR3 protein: CASSENAGQGIHQPQHF; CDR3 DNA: TGTGCCAGCAGTGAAAACGCCGGACAGGGAATACATCAGCCCCAGCATTTT
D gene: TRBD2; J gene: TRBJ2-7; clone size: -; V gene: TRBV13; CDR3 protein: CVSSGTRAIPKQYF; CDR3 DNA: TGTGTCAGCAGCGGGACCCGCGCGATTCCCAAGCAGTACTTC
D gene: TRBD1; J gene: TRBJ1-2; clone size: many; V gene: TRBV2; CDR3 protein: CASREQGGWNYGYTF; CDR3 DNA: TGTGCCAGCAGGGAACAGGGGGGATGGAACTATGGCTACACCTTC
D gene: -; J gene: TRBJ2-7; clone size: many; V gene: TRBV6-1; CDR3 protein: CASSETDEQYF; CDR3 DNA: TGTGCCAGCAGTGAAACTGACGAGCAGTACTTC
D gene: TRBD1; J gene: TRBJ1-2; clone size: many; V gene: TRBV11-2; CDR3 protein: CASSLNRRDRNYGYTF; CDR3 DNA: TGTGCCAGCAGCTTAAACCGCCGGGACAGGAACTATGGCTACACCTTC
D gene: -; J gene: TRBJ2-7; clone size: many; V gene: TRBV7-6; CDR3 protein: CASSLVPQGRSYEQYF; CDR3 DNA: TGTGCCAGCAGCTTAGTCCCCCAGGGGAGGTCCTACGAGCAGTACTTC
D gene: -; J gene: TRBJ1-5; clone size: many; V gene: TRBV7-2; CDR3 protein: CASSLIPQPQHF; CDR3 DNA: TGTGCCAGCAGCTTAATTCCCCAGCCCCAGCATTTT
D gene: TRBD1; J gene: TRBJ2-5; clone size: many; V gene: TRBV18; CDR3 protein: CASSTGTGSQETQYF; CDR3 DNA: TGTGCCAGCTCAACCGGGACAGGGTCTCAAGAGACCCAGTACTTC
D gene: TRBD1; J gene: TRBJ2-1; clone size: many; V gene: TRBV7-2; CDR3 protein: CASSPEGAEVYNEQFF; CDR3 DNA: TGTGCCAGCAGCCCCGAGGGGGCAGAAGTGTACAATGAGCAGTTCTTC
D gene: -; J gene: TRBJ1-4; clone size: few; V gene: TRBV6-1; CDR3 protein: CASSERGMGEKLFF; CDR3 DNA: TGTGCCAGCAGTGAGAGAGGGATGGGTGAAAAACTGTTTTTT
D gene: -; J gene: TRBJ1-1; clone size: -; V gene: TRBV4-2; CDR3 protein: CASSQGVVQGFTEAFF; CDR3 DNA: TGTGCCAGCAGCCAAGGCGTAGTACAGGGATTCACTGAAGCTTTCTTT
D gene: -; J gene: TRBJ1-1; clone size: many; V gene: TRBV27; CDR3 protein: CASSAQGGNTEAFF; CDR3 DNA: TGTGCCAGCAGTGCTCAGGGAGGGAACACTGAAGCTTTCTTT
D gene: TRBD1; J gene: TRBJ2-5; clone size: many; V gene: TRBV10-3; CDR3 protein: CAISVDRGETQYF; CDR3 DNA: TGTGCCATCAGTGTGGACAGGGGAGAGACCCAGTACTTC
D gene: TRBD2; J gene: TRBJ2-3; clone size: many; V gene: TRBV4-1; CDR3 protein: CASSQDPMMGHGSGGTDTQYF; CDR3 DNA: TGCGCCAGCAGCCAAGATCCGATGATGGGACACGGAAGCGGGGGGACCGATACGCAGTATTTT
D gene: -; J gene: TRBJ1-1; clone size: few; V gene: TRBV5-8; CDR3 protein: CASSSRTVNTEAFF; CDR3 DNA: TGTGCCAGCAGCTCGAGGACGGTGAACACTGAAGCTTTCTTT
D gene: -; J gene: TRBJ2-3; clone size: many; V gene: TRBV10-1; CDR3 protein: CASSVRAESTDTQYF; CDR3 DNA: TGCGCCAGCAGTGTTCGAGCAGAAAGCACAGATACGCAGTATTTT
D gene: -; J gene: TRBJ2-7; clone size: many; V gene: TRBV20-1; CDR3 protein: CSAVGPGGYEQYF; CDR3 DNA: TGCAGTGCCGTGGGCCCCGGAGGCTACGAGCAGTACTTC
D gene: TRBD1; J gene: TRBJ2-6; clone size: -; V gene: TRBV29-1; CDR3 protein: CSAGDRASGANVLTF; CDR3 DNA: TGCAGCGCCGGGGACAGGGCCTCCGGGGCCAACGTCCTGACTTTC
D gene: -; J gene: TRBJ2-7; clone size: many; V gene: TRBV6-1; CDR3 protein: CASGSAGPYEQYF; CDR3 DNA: TGTGCCAGCGGAAGCGCCGGGCCCTACGAGCAGTACTTC
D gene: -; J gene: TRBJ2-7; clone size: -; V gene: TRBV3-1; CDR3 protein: CASSLVGVTYEQYF; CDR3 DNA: TGTGCCAGCAGCCTTGTAGGGGTAACCTACGAGCAGTACTTC
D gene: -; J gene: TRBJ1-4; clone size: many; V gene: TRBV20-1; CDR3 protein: CSASRANEKLFF; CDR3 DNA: TGCAGTGCTAGCAGGGCTAATGAAAAACTGTTTTTT
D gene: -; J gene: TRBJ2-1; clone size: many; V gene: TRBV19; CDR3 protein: CASSIRQTYNEQFF; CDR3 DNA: TGTGCCAGTAGTATCCGGCAGACCTACAATGAGCAGTTCTTC
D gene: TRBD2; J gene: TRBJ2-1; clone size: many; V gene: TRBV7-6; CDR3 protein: CASSSISGGEQFF; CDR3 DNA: TGTGCCAGCAGCTCCATTAGCGGGGGGGAGCAGTTCTTC
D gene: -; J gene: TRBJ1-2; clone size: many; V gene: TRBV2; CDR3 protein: CASSPEGTANYGYTF; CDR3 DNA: TGTGCCAGCAGCCCAGAGGGGACCGCGAACTATGGCTACACCTTC
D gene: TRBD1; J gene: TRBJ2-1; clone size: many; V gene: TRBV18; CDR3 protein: CASSRDRNNEQFF; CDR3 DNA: TGTGCCAGCTCACGGGACAGAAACAATGAGCAGTTCTTC
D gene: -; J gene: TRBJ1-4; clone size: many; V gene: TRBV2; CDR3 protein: CASSNEKLFF; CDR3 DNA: TGTGCCAGCAGTAATGAAAAACTGTTTTTT
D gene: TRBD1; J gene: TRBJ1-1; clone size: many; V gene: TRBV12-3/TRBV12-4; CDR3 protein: CASSPQQGKNDEAFF; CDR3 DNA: TGTGCCAGCAGTCCCCAACAGGGGAAAAATGATGAAGCTTTCTTT
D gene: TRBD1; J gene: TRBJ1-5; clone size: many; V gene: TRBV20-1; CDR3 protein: CSARAGGTWQPQHF; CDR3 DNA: TGCAGTGCTAGAGCAGGGGGAACTTGGCAGCCCCAGCATTTT
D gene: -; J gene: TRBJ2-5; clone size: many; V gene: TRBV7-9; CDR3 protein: CASSTIVGATQETQYF; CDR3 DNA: TGTGCCAGCAGCACGATAGTTGGGGCTACACAAGAGACCCAGTACTTC
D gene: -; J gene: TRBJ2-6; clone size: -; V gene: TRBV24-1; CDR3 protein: CAIGWSGADVLTF; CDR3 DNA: TGTGCCATCGGGTGGTCTGGGGCCGACGTCCTGACTTTC
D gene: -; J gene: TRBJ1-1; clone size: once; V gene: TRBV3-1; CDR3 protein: CASSQADGFYTEAFF; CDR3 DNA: TGTGCCAGCAGCCAAGCTGACGGATTCTACACTGAAGCTTTCTTT
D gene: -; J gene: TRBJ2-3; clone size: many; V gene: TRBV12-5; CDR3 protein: CASGFVGGFTDTQYF; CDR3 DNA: TGTGCTAGTGGTTTCGTTGGAGGGTTCACAGATACGCAGTATTTT
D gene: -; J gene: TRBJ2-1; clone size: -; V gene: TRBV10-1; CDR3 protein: CASSGSSSVGNEQFF; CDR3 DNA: TGCGCCAGCAGTGGATCCTCTTCGGTGGGGAATGAGCAGTTCTTC
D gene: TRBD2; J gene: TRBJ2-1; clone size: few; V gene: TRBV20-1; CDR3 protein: CSAKWGTSRFF; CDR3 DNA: TGCAGTGCGAAGTGGGGGACTAGTCGGTTCTTC
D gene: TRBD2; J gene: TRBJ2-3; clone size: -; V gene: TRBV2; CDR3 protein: CASSDFRLAGATDTQYF; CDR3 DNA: TGTGCCAGCAGCGATTTTCGGCTAGCGGGGGCCACAGATACGCAGTATTTT
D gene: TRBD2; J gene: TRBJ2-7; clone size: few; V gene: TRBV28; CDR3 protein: CASSLLAGHSYEQYF; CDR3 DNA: TGTGCCAGCAGTTTACTAGCGGGGCACTCCTACGAGCAGTACTTC
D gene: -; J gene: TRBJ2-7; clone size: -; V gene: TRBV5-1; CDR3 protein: CASSLTEAYEQYF; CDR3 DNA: TGCGCCAGCAGTTTGACAGAAGCCTACGAGCAGTACTTC
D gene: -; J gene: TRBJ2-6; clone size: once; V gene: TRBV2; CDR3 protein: CASRKNAGANVLTF; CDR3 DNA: TGTGCCAGCAGGAAGAACGCTGGGGCCAACGTCCTGACTTTC
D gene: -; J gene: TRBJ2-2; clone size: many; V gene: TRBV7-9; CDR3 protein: CASSTTATGELFF; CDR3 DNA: TGTGCCAGCAGCACCACAGCGACCGGGGAGCTGTTTTTT
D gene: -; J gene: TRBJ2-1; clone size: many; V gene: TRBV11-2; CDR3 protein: CASSHPGTRYNEQFF; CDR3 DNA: TGTGCCAGCAGCCACCCCGGTACTAGATACAATGAGCAGTTCTTC